The 18 T cell receptor beta chains listed next were all sequenced from one sample in a study of shared clonotypes between healthy human individuals. The data were produced by immunoSEQ multiplex PCR, yet TCRdb's version contains in-frame clones alone and is incomplete. The sample has over a million clones; about four fifths are singletons. The sequencing input was memory CD4+ T cells from PBMCs. Subset indicated: CD45RA-negative fraction. The receptor source for this set is a man aged 18 to 29 in good health. Some clones in this sample may be carry-over from other donors' samples.

J is TRBJ2-5 and V is TRBV10-3; D ambiguous. CDR3 length: 13 amino acids. V was trimmed by 3 bases and J by 4 bases, leaving 9 bases between them. Germline CDR1 is ENHRY and CDR2 is SYGVKD. CDR3 in amino acids: CAISEPELETQYF. In nucleotides, the CDR3 is TGTGCCATCAGTGAACCAGAGTTAGAGACCCAGTACTTC.

The chain couples TRBV4-1 to TRBJ1-1; D is unclear. CDR1 and CDR2 from the germline V gene are MGHRA and YSYEKL. The CDR3 loop spans 16 amino acids. The V gene lost 2 bases and the J gene lost 1 base, with 14 bases spanning the gap. For the CDR3, the DNA is TGCGCCAGCAGCCAAATCTTTGCGGGCAGGAACACTGAAGCTTTCTTT. It encodes CASSQIFAGRNTEAFF.

This clone was seen at least ten times. The rearrangement joins TRBV18 to TRBJ1-1, with D maybe TRBD1 (6 bases). The germline CDR1 and CDR2 sequences are KGHSH and LQKENI. The CDR3 runs to 13 residues. V was clipped by 4 bases and J by 6 bases, with 12 bases between them. The CDR3 spells CASSLDRLAEAFF. CDR3 bases: TGTGCCAGCTCACTAGACAGGCTCGCTGAAGCTTTCTTT.

The chain carries TRBV6-1 and TRBJ1-1; D is possibly TRBD1 (6 bases). The CDR3 runs 15 residues. Looked up from germline, CDR1 is MNHNS and CDR2 is SASEGT. With 6 bases removed from V and 7 bases from J, the gap between germline ends came to 21 bases. The CDR3 coding sequence is TGTGCCAGCAGCCTATCTCCCGGGACAAGACTTGAAGCTTTCTTT. Protein product: CASSLSPGTRLEAFF.

The chain combines TRBV7-8 with TRBJ1-1; D unresolved. V was cut by 4 bases and J by 0 bases, with 21 bases left in between. The CDR3 runs to 18 residues. The germline V gene encodes CDR1 SGHVS and CDR2 FQNEAQ. Written as DNA, the CDR3 is TGTGCCAGCAGCTCGCTGCGTGGGTACCATCTTATGAACACTGAAGCTTTCTTT. Translated, it gives CASSSLRGYHLMNTEAFF.

The table lists this clone with a count of one. The V call is TRBV5-1, the J call TRBJ1-1; TRBD1 is a possible D gene (5 bases). From germline, CDR1 is SGHRS and CDR2 YFSETQ. The CDR3 consists of 15 residues. V was clipped by 3 bases and J by 0 bases, with 12 bases between them. CDR3 coding DNA: TGCGCCAGCAGCTGGGGACTTACCGTGAACACTGAAGCTTTCTTT. This gives the protein CASSWGLTVNTEAFF. Supplemented by reference TRBV5-1 and TRBJ1-1, the full variable domain reads KAGVTQTPRYLIKTRGQQVTLSCSPISGHRSVSWYQQTPGQGLQFLFEYFSETQRNKGNFPGRFSGRQFSNSRSEMNVSTLELGDSALYLCASSWGLTVNTEAFFGQGTRLTVV.

The chain has TRBV28 and TRBJ2-7; D unresolved. This CDR3 has 15 residues. Trimming removed 5 bases from V and 6 bases from J, with 20 bases in between. The V gene's germline CDR1 is MDHEN and CDR2 SYDVKM. CDR3 sequence (DNA): TGTGCCAGCAGTCAAGGTAGGAGACTGGCCCCCGAGCAGTACTTC. Translating gives CASSQGRRLAPEQYF.

This clone was seen a handful of times. The chain combines TRBV4-1 with TRBJ1-4; a possible D gene is TRBD1 (6 bases). This CDR3 has 16 amino acids. V lost 7 bases and J 14 bases, leaving 29 bases between the germline ends. Looked up from germline, CDR1 is MGHRA and CDR2 is YSYEKL. CDR3 sequence reads: CASNPDPGQMAPILFF. CDR3 in DNA: TGCGCCAGCAACCCCGATCCGGGACAAATGGCTCCAATTCTGTTTTTT.

In its sample, this clone was seen many times. Different DNA sequences within this sample yield the same CDR3. The chain recombines TRBV5-1 with TRBJ2-7; 10 positions match TRBD1. The CDR3 runs 14 residues. Germline assignment: CDR1 SGHRS and CDR2 YFSETQ. V gave up 0 bases and J gave up 3 bases; unmatched junction bases: 0. Here the CDR3 DNA reads TGCGCCAGCAGCTTGGGGACAGGGGGCTACGAGCAGTACTTC. It specifies CASSLGTGGYEQYF.

The V call is TRBV28, the J call TRBJ1-2, with D perhaps matching TRBD1 (6 bases). V was shortened by 5 bases and J by 1 base, with 14 bases between the two germline ends. Germline loops: CDR1 MDHEN, CDR2 SYDVKM. This CDR3 spans 15 amino acids. In DNA form, the CDR3 reads TGTGCCAGCAGTCCCCCCCGACAGGATAACTATGGCTACACCTTC. Translation: CASSPPRQDNYGYTF.

V gene TRBV4-1 combines with J gene TRBJ2-1, with TRBD2 matching 16 bases. Per germline, CDR1 MGHRA and CDR2 YSYEKL. Trimming cost V 3 bases and J 5 bases; bases outside gene matches: 10. The CDR3 length is 19 residues. The CDR3 region has the DNA TGCGCCAGCAGCCATTACCCCCCGGGGACTAGCGGGGGGGACAATGAGCAGTTCTTC. As protein: CASSHYPPGTSGGDNEQFF.

The chain uses TRBV2 and TRBJ2-5; D remains unclear. With 6 bases removed from V and 5 bases from J, the gap between germline ends came to 10 bases. CDR3 size: 12 residues. CDR1 is SNHLY and CDR2 is FYNNEI in the germline V gene. The CDR3 DNA reads TGTGCCAGCAGGGGCGAAGGGGAGACCCAGTACTTC. This sequence encodes CASRGEGETQYF.

The rearrangement uses TRBV30 and TRBJ1-4; 8 bases match TRBD1. V was clipped by 4 bases and J by 3 bases; unmatched bases: 7. Germline CDR1 reads GTSNPN; CDR2 reads SVGIG (reference sequence). CDR3 size: 15 residues. The CDR3 sequence is CAWKGQGLPNEKLFF. The CDR3 DNA sequence: TGTGCCTGGAAAGGACAGGGTTTACCTAATGAAAAACTGTTTTTT. Based on the CDR3 plus reference TRBV30 and TRBJ1-4, the full variable domain is SQTIHQWPATLVQPVGSPLSLECTVEGTSNPNLYWYRQAAGRGLQLLFYSVGIGQISSEVPQNLSASRPQDRQFILSSKKLLLSDSGFYLCAWKGQGLPNEKLFFGSGTQLSVL.

The chain recombines TRBV5-6 with TRBJ1-2; no clear D. V lost 3 bases, J lost 0 bases, and 9 bases lay in between. The CDR3 runs to 14 residues. From germline, CDR1 is SGHDT and CDR2 YYEEEE. In DNA, the CDR3 is TGTGCCAGCAGCTCGCGGGATACTAACTATGGCTACACCTTC. Translation: CASSSRDTNYGYTF.

The chain combines TRBV2 with TRBJ2-7; D call uncertain. The CDR3 runs to 11 residues. CDR1 and CDR2 (germline): SNHLY, FYNNEI. Trimming pared 4 bases from V and 5 bases from J, leaving 6 bases between. The CDR3 region has the DNA TGTGCCAGCAGTGCCTACAACGAGCAGTACTTC. Its protein is CASSAYNEQYF.

This clone was picked up a small number of times. The chain joins TRBV28 to TRBJ1-2; 9 bases agree with TRBD1. Trimming took 4 bases from V and 4 from J; bases not matched to a gene: 4. The CDR3 totals 14 residues. CDR1 is MDHEN, CDR2 SYDVKM, per germline. The CDR3 bases are TGTGCCAGCAGTTGGACAGGGGCTGCCTATGGCTACACCTTC. This gives the protein CASSWTGAAYGYTF.

The gene calls are TRBV2 and TRBJ1-3; D gene unclear. CDR3 length equals 13 residues. Trimming left V 8 bases short and J 2 bases short, with 10 bases between. Per germline, CDR1 SNHLY and CDR2 FYNNEI. The CDR3 protein is CASGSATGNTIYF. Here the CDR3 DNA reads TGTGCCAGCGGGAGCGCGACTGGAAACACCATATATTTT.

A note on this clone: This sample includes further DNA sequences coding for the same CDR3. The V call is TRBV6-5, the J call TRBJ2-7; 8 bases are shared with TRBD1. Losses at the gene ends were 6 bases for V and 0 bases for J; bases not matched to a gene: 4. The CDR3 sequence is 14 residues long. The germline V gene has CDR1 MNHEY and CDR2 SVGAGI. The CDR3 DNA sequence: TGTGCCAGCAGGCCCGGACAGGGCTCCTACGAGCAGTACTTC. Protein product: CASRPGQGSYEQYF.